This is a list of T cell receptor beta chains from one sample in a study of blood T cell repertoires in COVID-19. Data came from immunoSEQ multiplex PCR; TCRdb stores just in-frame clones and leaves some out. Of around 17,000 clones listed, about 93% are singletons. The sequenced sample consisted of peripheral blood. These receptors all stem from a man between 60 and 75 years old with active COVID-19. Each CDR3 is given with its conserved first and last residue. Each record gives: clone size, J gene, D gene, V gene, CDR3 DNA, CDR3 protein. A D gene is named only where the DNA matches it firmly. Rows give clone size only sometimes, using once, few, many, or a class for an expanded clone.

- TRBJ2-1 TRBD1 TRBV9 TGTGCCAGCAGCATAGGAGACAGGGCCTCCGACAATGAGCAGTTCTTC CASSIGDRASDNEQFF
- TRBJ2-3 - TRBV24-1 TGTGCCACCAGCTTGCCAGGGATTACAGATACGCAGTATTTT CATSLPGITDTQYF
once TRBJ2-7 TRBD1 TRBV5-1 TGCGCCAGCAGCTATGGACAGGGGGAATACGAGCAGTACTTC CASSYGQGEYEQYF
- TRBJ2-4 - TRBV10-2 TGCGCCAGCGGCGGGTCGACAGCCAAAAACATTCAGTACTTC CASGGSTAKNIQYF
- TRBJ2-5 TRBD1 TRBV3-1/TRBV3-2 TGTGCCAGCAGCCGGTCGGGACAGGAAGGGGAGACCCAGTACTTC CASSRSGQEGETQYF
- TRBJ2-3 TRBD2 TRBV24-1 TGTGCCACCAGTGAAGGAGGACTAGATAGCACAGATACGCAGTATTTT CATSEGGLDSTDTQYF
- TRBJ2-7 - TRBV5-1 TGCGCCAGCAGCTCGGGATCTTCGGGCGTCAACGAGCAGTACTTC CASSSGSSGVNEQYF
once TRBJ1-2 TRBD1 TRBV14 TGTGCCAGCAGCCCGCTCTCGAGCCGGGACAGGGGGGACGGCTACACCTTC CASSPLSSRDRGDGYTF
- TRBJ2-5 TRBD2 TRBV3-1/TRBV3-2 TGTGCCAGCAGCCAAGCCCCCCCGGGGGGAGGCCAAGAGACCCAGTACTTC CASSQAPPGGGQETQYF
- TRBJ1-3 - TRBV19 TGTGCCAGTCGCCTCGGGGGGTCTGGAAACACCATATATTTT CASRLGGSGNTIYF
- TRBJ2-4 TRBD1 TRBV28 TGTGCCAGCAGTTATACGGACAGGACCAAAAACATTCAGTACTTC CASSYTDRTKNIQYF
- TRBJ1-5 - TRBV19 TGTGCCAGTAGTATGCCAGGCGCGTGGAATCAGCCCCAGCATTTT CASSMPGAWNQPQHF
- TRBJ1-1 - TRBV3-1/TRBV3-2 TGTGCCAGCACCCGGGGGGGGTCGAACACTGAAGCTTTCTTT CASTRGGSNTEAFF
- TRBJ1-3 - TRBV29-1 TGCAGCGTTGAGTACTCGACTGGAAACACCATATATTTT CSVEYSTGNTIYF
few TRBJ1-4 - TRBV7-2 TGTGCCAGCAGCTTAGATCCGGGTGAAAAACTGTTTTTT CASSLDPGEKLFF
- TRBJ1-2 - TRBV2 TGTGCCAGCAGTGAAATGAGGGCAGTTAACTATGGCTACACCTTC CASSEMRAVNYGYTF
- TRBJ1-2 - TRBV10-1 TGCGCCAGCAGTGAGTCAGGGGTCGGCTACACCTTC CASSESGVGYTF
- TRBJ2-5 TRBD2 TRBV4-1 TGCGCCAGCAGCCCCAAATCGGGGGGGGACCAAGAGACCCAGTACTTC CASSPKSGGDQETQYF
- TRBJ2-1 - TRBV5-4 TGTGCCAGCAGCGCAGCGGTCGGTGAGCAGTTCTTC CASSAAVGEQFF
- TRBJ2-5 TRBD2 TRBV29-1 TGCAGCGGCGGAGGCGGGGGGGCTTGGGAGACCCAGTACTTC CSGGGGGAWETQYF
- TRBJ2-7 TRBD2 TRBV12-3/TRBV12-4 TGTGCCAGCAGACCAGCGGGGATCAAGCAGTACTTC CASRPAGIKQYF
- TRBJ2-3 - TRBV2 TGTGCCAGCAGTGAAAATCTCAGTCTAGCAGATACGCAGTATTTT CASSENLSLADTQYF
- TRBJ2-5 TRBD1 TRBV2 TGTGCCAGCAGCCATGACAGGGGCCAAGAGACCCAGTACTTC CASSHDRGQETQYF
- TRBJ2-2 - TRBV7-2 TGTGCCAGCAGACAGAACACCGGGGAGCTGTTTTTT CASRQNTGELFF
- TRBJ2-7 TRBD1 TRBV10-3 TGTGCCATCAGTGCAGGACAGGGCTACGAGCAGTACTTC CAISAGQGYEQYF
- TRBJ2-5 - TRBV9 TGTGCCAGCGGGTGGGGTCAGGGATGGGAGACCCAGTACTTC CASGWGQGWETQYF
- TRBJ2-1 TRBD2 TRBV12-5 TGTGCTAGTTTGAGGCAGCGGGGGGGCAATGAGCAGTTCTTC CASLRQRGGNEQFF
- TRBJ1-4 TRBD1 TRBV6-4 TGTGCCAGCAGCCGGACAGGGAGGTTTCAGGATTTTAATGAAAAACTGTTTTTT CASSRTGRFQDFNEKLFF
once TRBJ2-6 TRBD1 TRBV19 TGTGCCAGTAGTAGGGACAGGGGAGTCCCTGGGGCCAACGTCCTGACTTTC CASSRDRGVPGANVLTF
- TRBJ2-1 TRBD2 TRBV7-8 TGTGCCAGCAGCTGGACTAGCGGGGGGGCATACAATGAGCAGTTCTTC CASSWTSGGAYNEQFF
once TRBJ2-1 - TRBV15 TGTGCCACCAGCAGAGAAACCTCTGGACTCCGGGTTCACAATGAGCAGTTCTTC CATSRETSGLRVHNEQFF
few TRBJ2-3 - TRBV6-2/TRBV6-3 TGTGCCAGCAGTCCCCGGAGGGGGCGACGTGCAGATACGCAGTATTTT CASSPRRGRRADTQYF